This T cell receptor beta chain was obtained from a study of cytomegalovirus exposure and HLA in healthy donors. Turning to the study itself: About 83 million unique TCRs from HLA-typed donors made up an early data release. Broader study findings: At a 0.05 false discovery rate, a later analysis found around 17,000 TCR beta sequences to be associated with HLA alleles. A few chains linked to CMV were shown in vitro to be specific for CMV antigens.

Each donor was nominally healthy when sampled (though unrecorded immune exposures were likely). Note on this clone: The antigen is not known.

The PCR had 60 Vbeta and 13 Jbeta primers. Sequencing used immunoSEQ multiplex PCR; TCRdb keeps in-frame clones, though not all of them. The sample carries some 100,000 clones, roughly 70% recorded once. The CDR3 is 15 amino acids. Trimming pared 0 bases from V and 7 bases from J, leaving 15 bases between. Germline V gives CDR1 LGHNA, CDR2 YSLEER. Source material: PBMCs. This chain connects TRBV4-3 to TRBJ1-1; D remains unclear. This clonotype was obtained from a woman aged 50 to 60 in good health and CMV-seropositive. The CDR3 is CASSQDQSGRGEAFF. CDR3 nucleotide sequence: TGCGCCAGCAGCCAAGATCAATCCGGGAGAGGTGAAGCTTTCTTT.